The 15 T cell receptor beta chains reported below all come from one sample, sequenced in a study of T cell changes during pregnancy in multiple sclerosis (dated by TCRdb to the late 2010s). Library prep was done by the immunoSEQ multiplex PCR assay. TCRdb mirrors the immuneACCESS table, restricted to in-frame sequences. Some clones are absent from its copies; in checked studies, under half trace to an unresolved V gene, and the reason for the others is unknown. The sample table holds over 60,000 clones, of which around 89% were seen once. Under 3% of the sample comes from the top ten. The material sequenced was peripheral blood, taken in the first trimester of pregnancy. The receptors were sampled from a female donor with multiple sclerosis, enrolled in a pregnancy study.

V usage is TRBV10-1 and J usage is TRBJ1-1; tentative D call: TRBD1 (5 bases). The V gene lost 0 bases and the J gene lost 5 bases, with 10 bases spanning the gap. The CDR3 has 14 amino acids. The germline gives CDR1 WNHNN, CDR2 SYGVQD (reference sequence). CDR3 DNA sequence: TGCGCCAGCAGTGAGTCGACCAGGGTAACTGAAGCTTTCTTT. Amino acid sequence: CASSESTRVTEAFF.

This clone was detected only once. The chain links TRBV6-7 to TRBJ1-6; D remains ambiguous. TRBV6-7 is an open reading frame, and its role is uncertain. Trimming removed 2 bases at V and 3 bases at J, with 8 bases between. CDR3 length equals 15 residues. CDR3 in amino acids: CASSYIQVYNSPLHF. CDR3 coding DNA: TGTGCCAGCAGTTACATTCAGGTCTATAATTCACCCCTCCACTTT.

The chain joins TRBV18 to TRBJ2-1; TRBD1 matches 10 bases. In germline, CDR1 is KGHSH, CDR2 LQKENI. The CDR3 is 20 residues long. The V and J ends lost 2 bases and 0 bases, in that order; junction bases with no gene match: 13. The chain's CDR3 is CASSPFRGTGVGSSYNEQFF. CDR3 nucleotides: TGTGCCAGCTCACCATTTCGAGGGACAGGGGTGGGATCCTCCTACAATGAGCAGTTCTTC.

The chain employs TRBV7-9 and TRBJ1-1, with TRBD1 matching 9 bases. This CDR3 is 12 amino acids long. Per the germline V gene, CDR1 is SEHNR and CDR2 is FQNEAQ (reference sequence). V lost 8 bases to trimming and J lost 5 bases; unmatched junction nucleotides: 3. DNA of the CDR3: TGTGCCAGCGGGACAGGGAATACTGAAGCTTTCTTT. It translates to CASGTGNTEAFF.

This chain uses TRBV7-2 with TRBJ1-5, with D possibly being TRBD1 (5 bases). The V gene's germline CDR1 is SGHTA and CDR2 FQGNSA. CDR3 length: 13 residues. V was pared by 5 bases and J by 5 bases, with 10 bases between. Here the CDR3 reads CASSDQGDQPQHF. The CDR3 DNA reads as TGTGCCAGCAGCGACCAAGGGGATCAGCCCCAGCATTTT.

This clone was observed a few times. V is TRBV4-1 and J is TRBJ1-1, with D unresolved. This CDR3 is built from 14 residues. V shed 0 bases and J shed 0 bases, with 5 bases lying between them. Germline V gene sequence: CDR1 MGHRA, CDR2 YSYEKL. CDR3 DNA sequence: TGCGCCAGCAGCCAAGAGCGGATGAACACTGAAGCTTTCTTT. Its protein is CASSQERMNTEAFF.

This chain links TRBV27 with TRBJ2-1; 7 bases line up with TRBD1. The junction had 4 bases not matched to a gene; V was cut back by 2 bases and J by 3 bases. Germline CDR1 reads MNHEY; CDR2 reads SMNVEV (reference sequence). The length of the CDR3 is 15 residues. The CDR3 loop is CASSLRSGGYNEQFF. CDR3 DNA sequence: TGTGCCAGCAGTTTAAGGTCAGGGGGCTACAATGAGCAGTTCTTC.

The chain uses TRBV11-3 and TRBJ2-7, with 12 bases fitting TRBD2. The CDR3 covers 15 residues. Germline V gene data show CDR1 as SGHNT and CDR2 as YENEEA. The junction had 9 bases not matched to a gene; V was cut back by 5 bases and J by 7 bases. The CDR3 spells CASSQRLAGVGEQYF. The CDR3 bases are TGTGCCAGCAGCCAAAGACTAGCGGGGGTAGGAGAGCAGTACTTC.

The chain links TRBV6-1 to TRBJ2-5; 13 positions agree with TRBD2. The germline V gene encodes CDR1 MNHNS and CDR2 SASEGT. V shed 8 bases and J 2 bases; nucleotides not matched to a gene: 5. The CDR3 covers 15 residues. In nucleotides, the CDR3 is TGTGCCAGCCAATCGGGACTAGCGGGACAAGAGACCCAGTACTTC. Translating it yields CASQSGLAGQETQYF.

This clone occurred once. V and J are TRBV5-1 and TRBJ2-1; 10 nucleotides align to TRBD1. The CDR3 has 16 amino acids. CDR1 and CDR2 (germline): SGHRS, YFSETQ. Trimming took 2 bases from V and 6 from J; bases not matched to a gene: 8. CDR3 region: CASSFRVGTGVNEQFF. As DNA, the CDR3 is TGCGCCAGCAGCTTTAGGGTGGGGACAGGGGTCAATGAGCAGTTCTTC.

The genes are TRBV7-9 and TRBJ2-7; perhaps TRBD2 as D (6 bases). With 5 bases removed from V and 3 bases from J, the gap between germline ends came to 17 bases. This CDR3 contains 15 residues. Germline assignment: CDR1 SEHNR and CDR2 FQNEAQ (reference sequence). As DNA, the CDR3 is TGTGCCAGCAGCCTAGGGACGCGGGGATACTACGAGCAGTACTTC. It yields the protein CASSLGTRGYYEQYF.

The chain is built from TRBV6-1 and TRBJ2-7, with D perhaps matching TRBD1 (5 bases). The germline CDR1 and CDR2 sequences are MNHNS and SASEGT. The length of the CDR3 is 12 residues. With 2 bases removed from V and 6 bases from J, the gap between germline ends came to 8 bases. This CDR3 reads CASSEQGPEQYF. CDR3 sequence (DNA): TGTGCCAGCAGTGAACAGGGTCCCGAGCAGTACTTC.

This clone was seen more than once but under ten times. V and J are TRBV11-2 and TRBJ2-4; TRBD1 aligns across 7 bases. J lost 4 bases, V lost 5 bases, and 5 bases had no gene match. CDR1 and CDR2 (germline): SGHAT, FQNNGV. The CDR3 has 14 amino acids. The CDR3 spells CASSTTTGKNIQYF. Written as DNA, the CDR3 is TGTGCCAGCAGCACAACGACAGGGAAAAACATTCAGTACTTC.

The rearrangement links TRBV28 to TRBJ2-7; 7 nucleotides match TRBD1. Germline values: CDR1 MDHEN, CDR2 SYDVKM. V lost 7 bases to trimming and J lost 5 bases; unmatched junction nucleotides: 14. CDR3 length: 15 residues. As DNA, the CDR3 is TGTGCCAGCATGAAAAGGGGGCAGGGAAAGGACGAGCAGTACTTC. It specifies CASMKRGQGKDEQYF. Using reference TRBV28 and TRBJ2-7 for the parts outside the CDR3, the full variable domain is DVKVTQSSRYLVKRTGEKVFLECVQDMDHENMFWYRQDPGLGLRLIYFSYDVKMKEKGDIPEGYSVSREKKERFSLILESASTNQTSMYLCASMKRGQGKDEQYFGPGTRLTVT.

This chain links TRBV9 with TRBJ2-1, with a weak D call TRBD1 (6 bases). CDR1 is SGDLS and CDR2 is YYNGEE in the germline V gene. Trimming removed 4 bases at V and 6 bases at J, with 14 bases between. This CDR3 is 14 amino acids long. The CDR3 DNA reads as TGTGCCAGCAGCCGGGCCAGGGGCTCCAATGAGCAGTTCTTC. The encoded protein is CASSRARGSNEQFF.